This TCR beta chain was recorded in a study of T cell repertoires in cytomegalovirus infection. Study outcomes and limitations: Cumulative public TCR beta family frequency identified CMV carriers with the relevant HLA. What dominated the ex vivo response were HLA-C-restricted CMV-specific TCR beta clonotypes.

On this clonotype: Its target is not known.

TCRdb ran MiXCR on the reads and lists one entry per CDR3 protein. This table has approximately 7,200 distinct CDR3 sequences, approximately 52% appearing once. The sequence came from a human donor in good health (CMV status not recorded). Some clones in this sample may be carry-over from other donors' samples. The specimen sequenced was PBMCs, sequenced either directly or after in vitro stimulation (not recorded which).

In DNA form, the CDR3 reads TGTGCCAGCAGTTTTCCCAGCGGACTAGCGGGAGGACTCTACGAGCAGTACTTC. It codes for CASSFPSGLAGGLYEQYF. The chain combines TRBV28 with TRBJ2-7, with 14 nucleotides matching TRBD2. Germline loops: CDR1 MDHEN, CDR2 SYDVKM. CDR3 length equals 18 residues. Trimming at V came to 3 bases and at J to 3 bases, leaving 10 bases not matched to a gene.